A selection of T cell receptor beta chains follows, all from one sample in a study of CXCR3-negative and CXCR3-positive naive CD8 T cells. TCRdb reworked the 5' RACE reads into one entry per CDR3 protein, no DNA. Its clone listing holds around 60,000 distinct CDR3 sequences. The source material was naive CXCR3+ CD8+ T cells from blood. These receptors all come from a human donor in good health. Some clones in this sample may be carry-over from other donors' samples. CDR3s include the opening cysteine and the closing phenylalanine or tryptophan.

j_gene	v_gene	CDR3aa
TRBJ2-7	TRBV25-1	CASSATTAFSYEQYF
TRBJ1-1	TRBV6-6	CASSGYSTEAFF
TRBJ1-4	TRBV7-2	CASSLERATNEKLFF
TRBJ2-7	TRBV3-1	CASSSTARGSYEQYF
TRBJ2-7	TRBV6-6	CASNSGTGNEQYF
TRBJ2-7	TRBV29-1	CSVEQLAGGYEQYF
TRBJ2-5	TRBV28	CASSFRGGGETQYF
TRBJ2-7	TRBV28	CAGTGVLEQYF
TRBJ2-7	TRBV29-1	CSVLGISGIRSYEQYF
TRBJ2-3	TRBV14	CASSQRLAGLGDTQYF
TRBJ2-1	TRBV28	CASSLPSAANEQFF
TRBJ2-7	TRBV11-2	CASTLAPGYEQYF
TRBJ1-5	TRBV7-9	CASSTGTFDRYQPQHF
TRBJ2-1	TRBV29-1	CSVEGSPGQGRNEQFF
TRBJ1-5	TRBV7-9	CASSQGDQPQHF
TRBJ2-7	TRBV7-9	CASSLVDRSYEQYF
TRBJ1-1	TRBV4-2	CASSHFQTIQGAFF
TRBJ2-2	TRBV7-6	CASSQTNNTGELFF
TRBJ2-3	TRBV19	CASGDRKTYHLTDTQYF
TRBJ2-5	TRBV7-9	CASSLAPGSFKETQYF
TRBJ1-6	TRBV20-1	CSASGEQGVASLHF
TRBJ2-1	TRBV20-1	CSARTPLAGGYNEQFF
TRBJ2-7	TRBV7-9	CASSSIYEQYF
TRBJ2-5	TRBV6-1	CASSESGGASETQYF
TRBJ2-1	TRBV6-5	CASRIAGGYNEQFF
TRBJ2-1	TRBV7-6	CASSLEADSYNEQFF
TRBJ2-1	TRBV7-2	CASRPGGDNEQFF
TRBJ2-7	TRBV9	CASSVDVGAYYEQYF
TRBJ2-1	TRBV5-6	CASSLAFPNNEQFF